The 13 T cell receptor beta chains below come from one sample, sequenced in a study of cytomegalovirus exposure and HLA in healthy donors. The PCR had 60 Vbeta and 13 Jbeta primers. Data came from immunoSEQ multiplex PCR; TCRdb stores just in-frame clones and leaves some out. The data hold about 220,000 clones, with around 76% observed a single time. Sequencing input: PBMCs. These receptors were taken from a man aged 18 to 30 in good health and CMV-seronegative.

The V gene is TRBV7-9, the J gene TRBJ2-7, with TRBD1 matching over 9 bases. V lost 7 bases and J lost 3; bases outside the gene matches: 7. This CDR3 spans 14 amino acids. Germline V CDR1 and CDR2: SEHNR, FQNEAQ (reference sequence). The CDR3 DNA reads as TGTGCCAGCACCCCCGACAGGGGGAACTACGAGCAGTACTTC. It specifies CASTPDRGNYEQYF.

This clone was counted between two and nine times. This chain uses TRBV30 with TRBJ2-1; TRBD2 might be the D (5 bases). The ends were cut back, 2 bases at V and 3 bases at J, with 8 bases in the middle. CDR3 length: 13 residues. Germline loops: CDR1 GTSNPN, CDR2 SVGIG (reference sequence). The DNA of the CDR3 is TGTGCCTGGAGTCGGGGAGACTACAATGAGCAGTTCTTC. This translates into CAWSRGDYNEQFF.

This chain joins TRBV5-4 and TRBJ2-3; 9 nucleotides line up with TRBD2. Germline CDR1 SGHNT, CDR2 YYREEE (reference sequence). The CDR3 consists of 17 residues. V lost 1 base, J lost 3 bases, and 9 bases stayed unmatched. The CDR3 region has the DNA TGTGCCAGCAGCTTGAGATTAGCGGGAGCTGGAACAGATACGCAGTATTTT. Its translation: CASSLRLAGAGTDTQYF. Combining the CDR3 with reference TRBV5-4 and TRBJ2-3 gives the whole variable domain ETGVTQSPTHLIKTRGQQVTLRCSSQSGHNTVSWYQQALGQGPQFIFQYYREEENGRGNFPPRFSGLQFPNYSSELNVNALELDDSALYLCASSLRLAGAGTDTQYFGPGTRLTVL.

The chain employs TRBV25-1 and TRBJ2-5, with D perhaps TRBD1 (6 bases). The ends were cut back, 7 bases at V and 3 bases at J, with 18 bases in the middle. The CDR3 totals 15 residues. Germline-derived CDR1 and CDR2 are MGHDK and SYGVNS. The CDR3 loop is CASTTGKLLEETQYF. Here the CDR3 DNA reads TGTGCCAGCACAACAGGGAAGTTGTTAGAAGAGACCCAGTACTTC.

The sample holds one count of this clone. At the DNA level, this CDR3 is encoded by other sequences in the same sample as well. The CDR3 loop reads CASSESRYEQYF. CDR3 sequence (DNA): TGTGCCAGCAGTGAAAGCCGCTACGAGCAGTACTTC. V and J are TRBV2 and TRBJ2-7; D uncertain. The germline V and J ends were trimmed by 2 bases and 3 bases, with 5 bases remaining between them. Germline lookup yields CDR1 SNHLY and CDR2 FYNNEI. CDR3 length: 12 residues.

This rearrangement joins TRBV2 to TRBJ2-7, with TRBD1 identical over 9 bases. The CDR3 is 16 residues long. Looked up from germline, CDR1 is SNHLY and CDR2 is FYNNEI. After removal of 5 bases from V and 6 bases from J, the junction contained 14 bases not matched to a gene. In nucleotides, the CDR3 is TGTGCCAGCAGTCGCCCATGGGGACAGGGACTTGGCGAGCAGTACTTC. Its protein is CASSRPWGQGLGEQYF.

V is TRBV9 and J is TRBJ2-2, with D unclear. The CDR3 totals 15 residues. V shed 0 bases and J shed 0 bases, with 6 bases lying between them. In germline, CDR1 is SGDLS, CDR2 YYNGEE. The CDR3 coding sequence is TGTGCCAGCAGCGTAGGTGCTACGAACACCGGGGAGCTGTTTTTT. This codes for CASSVGATNTGELFF.

The chain employs TRBV20-1 and TRBJ1-2; D perhaps matches TRBD1 (6 bases). The germline V and J ends were trimmed by 7 bases and 6 bases, with 6 bases remaining between them. This CDR3 comprises 9 residues. The V gene's germline CDR1 is DFQATT and CDR2 SNEGSKA (reference sequence). CDR3 sequence (DNA): TGCAGTGGGACAGATGGCTACACCTTC. Encoded protein: CSGTDGYTF.

The chain is built from TRBV7-2 and TRBJ2-7; 7 positions match TRBD2. In germline, CDR1 is SGHTA, CDR2 FQGNSA. V shed 3 bases, J shed 6 bases, and the junction held 11 bases outside the gene matches. The CDR3 sequence is 15 residues long. The CDR3 region is CASSFFGGSMGEQYF. The CDR3, as DNA: TGTGCCAGCAGCTTCTTCGGGGGGAGCATGGGCGAGCAGTACTTC.

The chain has TRBV9 and TRBJ2-1, with 7 bases lining up with TRBD1. In germline, CDR1 is SGDLS, CDR2 YYNGEE. This CDR3 is 14 amino acids long. V gave up 6 bases and J gave up 4 bases; unmatched junction bases: 7. CDR3 nucleotide sequence: TGTGCCAGCAAACCAGGGACAGAATACAATGAGCAGTTCTTC. It yields the protein CASKPGTEYNEQFF.

The V call is TRBV7-6, the J call TRBJ2-5, with a tentative D call TRBD2 (5 bases). Germline V gene data show CDR1 as SGHVS and CDR2 as FNYEAQ. The CDR3 has 16 residues. The V end lost 5 bases, the J end lost 5 bases, and 21 bases lay between the germline ends. Here the CDR3 DNA reads TGTGCCAGCAGCCCTACGTTGGGGAGATTCAAGGAGACCCAGTACTTC. Amino acid sequence: CASSPTLGRFKETQYF.

The chain uses TRBV6-5 and TRBJ1-1; tentative D call: TRBD1 (5 bases). CDR3 length equals 14 residues. Trimming removed 9 bases at V and 6 bases at J, with 20 bases between. The germline CDR1 and CDR2 sequences are MNHEY and SVGAGI. CDR3 loop: CASRVQGIPSEAFF. The CDR3, as DNA: TGTGCCAGTAGAGTCCAGGGCATCCCATCTGAAGCTTTCTTT.

This sequence joins TRBV7-3 and TRBJ1-1; D is possibly TRBD1 (5 bases). V was clipped by 1 base and J by 6 bases, with 12 bases between them. The CDR3 is 14 amino acids. CDR1 and CDR2 from the germline V gene are SGHTA and FQGTGA. CDR3 protein: CASSLRKGPAEAFF. The CDR3, as DNA: TGTGCCAGCAGCTTAAGGAAGGGGCCCGCTGAAGCTTTCTTT.